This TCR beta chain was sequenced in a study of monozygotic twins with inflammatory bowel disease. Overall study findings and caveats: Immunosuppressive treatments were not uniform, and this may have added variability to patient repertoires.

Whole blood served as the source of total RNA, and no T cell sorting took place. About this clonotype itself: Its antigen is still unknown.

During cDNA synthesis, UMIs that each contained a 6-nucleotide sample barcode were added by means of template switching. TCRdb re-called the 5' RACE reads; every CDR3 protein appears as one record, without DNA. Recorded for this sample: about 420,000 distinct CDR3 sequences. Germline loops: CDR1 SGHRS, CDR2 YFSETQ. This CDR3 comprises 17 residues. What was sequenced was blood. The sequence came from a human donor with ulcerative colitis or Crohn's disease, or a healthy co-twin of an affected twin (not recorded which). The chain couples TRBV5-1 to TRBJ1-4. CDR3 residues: CASSLAGSDGGIEKLFF.